These T cell receptor beta chains were read from a single sample in a study of cytomegalovirus exposure and HLA in healthy donors. Generated by immunoSEQ multiplex PCR, the TCRdb table keeps only in-frame clones and is missing some. The sample includes 100,000 to 130,000 clones, approximately 73% seen only once; the top ten take roughly 8%. Input material: PBMCs. These receptors originate from a man aged 25-45 years in good health and CMV-seronegative. CDR3s include the opening cysteine and the closing phenylalanine or tryptophan. A D gene is named only where the DNA matches it firmly. Some rows have no size entry. The others give once, few or many, or a class for an expanded clone.

D: -; V: TRBV7-9; J: TRBJ2-5; size: -; CDR3: CATEEETQYF; DNA: TGTGCCACAGAAGAAGAGACCCAGTACTTC
D: -; V: TRBV14; J: TRBJ2-7; size: few; CDR3: CASRGASYEQYF; DNA: TGTGCCAGCAGAGGGGCCTCCTACGAGCAGTACTTC
D: -; V: TRBV28; J: TRBJ1-3; size: once; CDR3: CASSLAGGSGNTIYF; DNA: TGTGCCAGCAGTTTAGCGGGGGGCTCAGGAAACACCATATATTTT
D: -; V: TRBV7-8; J: TRBJ2-1; size: -; CDR3: CASSLGQGSYNEQFF; DNA: TGTGCCAGCAGCTTAGGGCAGGGGTCCTACAATGAGCAGTTCTTC
D: -; V: TRBV10-3; J: TRBJ1-2; size: -; CDR3: CAISARDSNYGYTF; DNA: TGTGCCATCAGTGCCAGGGATTCTAACTATGGCTACACCTTC
D: -; V: TRBV19; J: TRBJ2-1; size: -; CDR3: CASNPVQGLYNEQFF; DNA: TGTGCCAGTAACCCAGTACAGGGCCTATACAATGAGCAGTTCTTC
D: TRBD2; V: TRBV5-6; J: TRBJ2-1; size: many; CDR3: CASSLVGAGGAYEQFF; DNA: TGTGCCAGCAGCTTGGTTGGTGCGGGAGGAGCGTATGAGCAGTTCTTC
D: -; V: TRBV18; J: TRBJ2-3; size: -; CDR3: CASSPPSTDTQYF; DNA: TGTGCCAGCTCACCACCGTCGACAGATACGCAGTATTTT
D: -; V: TRBV10-3; J: TRBJ1-4; size: -; CDR3: CAIRGATNEKLFF; DNA: TGTGCCATCAGAGGAGCAACTAATGAAAAACTGTTTTTT
D: -; V: TRBV5-1; J: TRBJ2-7; size: -; CDR3: CASSFTSPGLLSYEQYF; DNA: TGCGCCAGCAGCTTCACCTCACCGGGACTGCTCTCCTACGAGCAGTACTTC
D: TRBD1; V: TRBV29-1; J: TRBJ2-3; size: -; CDR3: CSVEEINPEQGVATDTQYF; DNA: TGCAGCGTTGAAGAAATTAATCCCGAACAGGGGGTTGCCACAGATACGCAGTATTTT
D: TRBD1; V: TRBV30; J: TRBJ2-7; size: -; CDR3: CAWSVLGWTGANEQYF; DNA: TGTGCCTGGAGTGTACTAGGGTGGACAGGGGCTAATGAGCAGTACTTC
D: TRBD2; V: TRBV9; J: TRBJ2-2; size: -; CDR3: CASSVRTSGNTGELFF; DNA: TGTGCCAGCAGCGTCCGGACTAGCGGGAACACCGGGGAGCTGTTTTTT
D: -; V: TRBV14; J: TRBJ1-2; size: few; CDR3: CASSTSRVNGYTF; DNA: TGTGCCAGCAGCACGAGCCGGGTAAATGGCTACACCTTC
D: TRBD1; V: TRBV28; J: TRBJ2-3; size: -; CDR3: CASGILGDREGDTQYF; DNA: TGTGCCAGCGGCATACTCGGGGACAGGGAGGGGGATACGCAGTATTTT
D: -; V: TRBV6-1; J: TRBJ2-1; size: once; CDR3: CASSESGSNVKQFF; DNA: TGTGCCAGCAGTGAATCGGGGTCTAATGTAAAGCAGTTCTTC
D: -; V: TRBV5-6; J: TRBJ1-4; size: -; CDR3: CASSSSLGQRTNEKLFF; DNA: TGTGCCAGCAGCTCTTCCCTCGGACAGCGAACTAATGAAAAACTGTTTTTT
D: -; V: TRBV11-2; J: TRBJ2-1; size: few; CDR3: CASSLGQGRANEQFF; DNA: TGTGCCAGCAGCTTAGGGCAGGGGCGGGCCAATGAGCAGTTCTTC
D: TRBD1; V: TRBV4-1; J: TRBJ2-7; size: -; CDR3: CASSQGQGASYEQYF; DNA: TGCGCCAGCAGCCAGGGACAGGGGGCAAGCTACGAGCAGTACTTC
D: TRBD2; V: TRBV18; J: TRBJ2-4; size: once; CDR3: CASSSTSPGGLAKNIQYF; DNA: TGTGCCAGCTCATCTACCTCGCCGGGGGGACTAGCCAAAAACATTCAGTACTTC
D: -; V: TRBV30; J: TRBJ1-3; size: -; CDR3: CAWKSLSGNTIYF; DNA: TGTGCCTGGAAGAGCCTCTCTGGAAACACCATATATTTT
D: -; V: TRBV7-3; J: TRBJ2-1; size: -; CDR3: CASSLVGNEQFF; DNA: TGTGCCAGCAGCTTAGTCGGCAATGAGCAGTTCTTC
D: -; V: TRBV6-5; J: TRBJ1-1; size: few; CDR3: CASSLGIMNTEAFF; DNA: TGTGCCAGCAGCTTGGGCATCATGAACACTGAAGCTTTCTTT
D: TRBD2; V: TRBV19; J: TRBJ2-3; size: -; CDR3: CASKLVASGRADTQYF; DNA: TGTGCCAGTAAACTAGTGGCTAGCGGGAGGGCAGATACGCAGTATTTT
D: TRBD2; V: TRBV9; J: TRBJ2-3; size: -; CDR3: CASSGGSTDTQYF; DNA: TGTGCCAGTTCGGGAGGTAGCACAGATACGCAGTATTTT
D: TRBD1; V: TRBV30; J: TRBJ1-1; size: once; CDR3: CAWTPRQGLGTEAFF; DNA: TGTGCCTGGACGCCTAGACAGGGGCTGGGCACTGAAGCTTTCTTT
D: TRBD2; V: TRBV13; J: TRBJ2-1; size: -; CDR3: CASSGGLAGFNEQFF; DNA: TGTGCCAGCAGTGGGGGGCTAGCGGGGTTCAATGAGCAGTTCTTC
D: TRBD2; V: TRBV14; J: TRBJ2-2; size: -; CDR3: CASSQERLAGWTGELFF; DNA: TGTGCCAGCAGCCAAGAGAGGCTAGCGGGATGGACCGGGGAGCTGTTTTTT
D: TRBD1; V: TRBV2; J: TRBJ1-6; size: few; CDR3: CASSSRTGDNSPLHF; DNA: TGTGCCAGCAGTTCTAGGACAGGGGATAATTCACCCCTCCACTTT
D: -; V: TRBV4-1; J: TRBJ2-3; size: -; CDR3: CASSFESDTQYF; DNA: TGCGCCAGCAGCTTTGAGTCAGATACGCAGTATTTT
D: TRBD2; V: TRBV29-1; J: TRBJ2-4; size: -; CDR3: CSVASSGENIQYF; DNA: TGCAGCGTTGCGTCTAGCGGGGAAAACATTCAGTACTTC
D: TRBD2; V: TRBV30; J: TRBJ2-1; size: -; CDR3: CAWNRVAGASWGNEQFF; DNA: TGTGCCTGGAACAGAGTAGCGGGGGCCTCTTGGGGCAATGAGCAGTTCTTC
D: TRBD2; V: TRBV7-2; J: TRBJ2-5; size: -; CDR3: CASSLGRGGGREQYF; DNA: TGTGCCAGCAGCTTAGGCCGGGGGGGTGGAAGGGAGCAGTACTTC
D: -; V: TRBV6-5; J: TRBJ2-7; size: -; CDR3: CASSFARARDEQYF; DNA: TGTGCCAGCAGCTTCGCGCGGGCCCGCGACGAGCAGTACTTC